This T cell receptor (beta chain) comes out of a study of radiation and T cells in renal cell carcinoma. Study-level information: Nephrectomy followed 15 Gy stereotactic body radiation by 4 weeks. Overall study results and limits: From baseline, blood top tumor clonotypes peaked at 2 weeks post-radiation.

Trimming took off 1 base at V and 5 bases at J, with 9 bases between the two ends. There are 15 residues in the CDR3. The germline CDR1 and CDR2 sequences are SGHTA and FQGTGA. With respect to this clone: No antigen is known for it.

Produced via immunoSEQ multiplex PCR; TCRdb's table is partial and in-frame only. The repertoire has 100,000 to 150,000 clones, roughly 80% of them found once; the top ten carry about 3%. The time point: baseline pretreatment blood. Treatment described: 15 Gy SBRT to primary tumor, nephrectomy 4 weeks later. This renal cell carcinoma was of the clear cell type. The sample was blood, taken from a patient whose treatment included radiotherapy and nephrectomy. This clonotype originated in a woman aged 60-75 years with renal cell carcinoma. V and J are TRBV7-3 and TRBJ1-6, with a weak D call TRBD1 (5 bases). CDR3: CASSLNARDNSPLHF. CDR3 coding DNA: TGTGCCAGCAGCTTAAATGCCAGGGATAATTCACCCCTCCACTTT.